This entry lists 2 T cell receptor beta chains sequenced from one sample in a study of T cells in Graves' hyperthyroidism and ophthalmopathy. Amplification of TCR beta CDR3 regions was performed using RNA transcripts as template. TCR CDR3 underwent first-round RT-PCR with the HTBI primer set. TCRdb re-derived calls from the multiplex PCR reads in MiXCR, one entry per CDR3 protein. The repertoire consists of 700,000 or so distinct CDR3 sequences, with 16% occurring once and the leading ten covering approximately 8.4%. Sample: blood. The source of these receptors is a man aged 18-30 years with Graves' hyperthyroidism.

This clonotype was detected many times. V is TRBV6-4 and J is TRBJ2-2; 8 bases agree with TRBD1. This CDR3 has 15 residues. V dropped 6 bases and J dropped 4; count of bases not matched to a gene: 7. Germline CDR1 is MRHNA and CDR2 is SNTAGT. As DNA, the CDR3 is TGTGCCAGCAGCCCGACAGGGGATGGCACCGGGGAGCTGTTTTTT. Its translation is CASSPTGDGTGELFF.

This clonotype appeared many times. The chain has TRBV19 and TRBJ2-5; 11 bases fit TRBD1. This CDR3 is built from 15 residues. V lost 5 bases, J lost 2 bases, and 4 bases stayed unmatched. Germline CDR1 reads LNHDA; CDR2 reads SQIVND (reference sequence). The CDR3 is CASSPGQGAQETQYF. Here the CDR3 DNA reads TGTGCCAGTAGTCCCGGACAGGGGGCTCAAGAGACCCAGTACTTC.